The 2 T cell receptor beta chains below were found in one sample sequenced in a study of shared clonotypes between healthy human individuals. TCRdb's copy holds only in-frame clones and misses some; the assay was immunoSEQ multiplex PCR. The sample contains a few million clones, under 97% of which appear only once. The material sequenced was naive CD4+ T cells sorted from blood. Subset specified: CD45RA+ positively selected. The receptors derive from a man younger than 30 in good health.

The CDR3 region is CASSAAGGIPYEQYF. For the CDR3, the DNA is TGTGCCAGCAGTGCGGCGGGAGGGATCCCCTACGAGCAGTACTTC. This chain uses TRBV6-1 with TRBJ2-7; TRBD2 agrees at 9 bases. After removal of 4 bases from V and 2 bases from J, the junction contained 6 bases not matched to a gene. The CDR3 is made up of 15 amino acids. The germline V gene has CDR1 MNHNS and CDR2 SASEGT.

The chain uses TRBV2 and TRBJ2-1, with 15 bases fitting TRBD2. Looked up from germline, CDR1 is SNHLY and CDR2 is FYNNEI. The CDR3 has 19 residues. Trimming cost V 5 bases and J 0 bases; bases outside gene matches: 8. CDR3 in amino acids: CASSLLGTSGRSSYNEQFF. DNA of the CDR3: TGTGCCAGCAGTCTATTAGGGACTAGCGGGAGGAGCTCCTACAATGAGCAGTTCTTC.